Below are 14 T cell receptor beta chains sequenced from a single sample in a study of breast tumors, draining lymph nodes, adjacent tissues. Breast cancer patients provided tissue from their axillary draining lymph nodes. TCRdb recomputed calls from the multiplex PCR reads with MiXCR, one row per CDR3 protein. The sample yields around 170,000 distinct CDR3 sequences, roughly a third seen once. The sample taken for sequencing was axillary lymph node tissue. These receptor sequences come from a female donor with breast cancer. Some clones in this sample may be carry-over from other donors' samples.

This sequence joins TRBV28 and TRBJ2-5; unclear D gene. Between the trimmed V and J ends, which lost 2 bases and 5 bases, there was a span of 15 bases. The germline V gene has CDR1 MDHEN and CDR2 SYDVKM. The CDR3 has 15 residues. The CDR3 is CASSLRTPARETQYF. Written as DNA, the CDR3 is TGTGCCAGCAGTTTACGGACGCCGGCGAGGGAGACCCAGTACTTC.

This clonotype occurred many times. Here the CDR3 reads CSALSLPGAGNTIYF. In DNA, the CDR3 is TGCAGCGCCCTATCACTACCTGGGGCTGGAAACACCATATATTTT. The rearrangement joins TRBV29-1 to TRBJ1-3, with D uncertain. Germline CDR1 is SQVTM and CDR2 is ANQGSEA. The germline V and J ends were trimmed by 7 bases and 2 bases, with 18 bases remaining between them. The CDR3 length is 15 residues. Full variable domain (missing parts from reference TRBV29-1 and TRBJ1-3): SAVISQKPSRDICQRGTSLTIQCQVDSQVTMMFWYRQQPGQSLTLIATANQGSEATYESGFVIDKFPISRPNLTFSTLTVSNMSPEDSSIYLCSALSLPGAGNTIYFGEGSWLTVV.

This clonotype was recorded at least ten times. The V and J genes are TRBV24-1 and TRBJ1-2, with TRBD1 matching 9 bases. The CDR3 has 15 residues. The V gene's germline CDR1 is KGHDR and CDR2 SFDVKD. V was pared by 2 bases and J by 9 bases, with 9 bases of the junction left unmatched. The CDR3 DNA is TGTGCCACCAGTGATTCCGGGACAGGGTACAAGCGCTACACCTTC. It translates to CATSDSGTGYKRYTF.

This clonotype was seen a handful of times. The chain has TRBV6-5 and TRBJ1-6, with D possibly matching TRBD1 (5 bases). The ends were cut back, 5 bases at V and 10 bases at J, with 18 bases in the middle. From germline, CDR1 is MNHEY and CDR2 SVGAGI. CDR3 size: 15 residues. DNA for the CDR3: TGTGCCAGCAGTCAACCCGGGGGACGTGCCTCACCCCTCCACTTT. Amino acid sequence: CASSQPGGRASPLHF.

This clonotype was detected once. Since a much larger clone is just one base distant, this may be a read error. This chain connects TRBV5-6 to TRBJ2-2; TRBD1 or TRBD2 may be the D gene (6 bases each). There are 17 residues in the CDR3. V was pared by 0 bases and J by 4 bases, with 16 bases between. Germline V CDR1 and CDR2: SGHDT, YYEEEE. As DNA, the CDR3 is TGTGCCAGCAGCTTGGGGGGGGCCAGGGCGAGCACCGGGGAGCTGTTTTTT. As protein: CASSLGGARASTGELFF.

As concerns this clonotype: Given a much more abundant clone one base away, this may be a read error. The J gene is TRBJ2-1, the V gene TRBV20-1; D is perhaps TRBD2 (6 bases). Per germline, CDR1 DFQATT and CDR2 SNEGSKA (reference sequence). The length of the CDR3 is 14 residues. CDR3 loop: CSAPTGTQYTEQFF. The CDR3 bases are TGCAGTGCTCCAACCGGGACTCAATACACTGAGCAGTTCTTC.

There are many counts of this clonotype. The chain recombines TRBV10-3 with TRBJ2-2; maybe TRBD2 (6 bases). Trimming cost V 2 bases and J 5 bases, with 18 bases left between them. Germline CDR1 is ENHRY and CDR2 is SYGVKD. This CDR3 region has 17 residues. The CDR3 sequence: CAISERTLATRTGELFF. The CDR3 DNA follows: TGTGCCATCAGTGAGAGGACCCTAGCGACAAGGACCGGGGAGCTGTTTTTT.

CDR3 coding DNA: TGTGCCAGCAGCCGAACAAGGGGGACTAGCCCAATTCGTGAGCAGTTCTTC. Translation: CASSRTRGTSPIREQFF. V usage is TRBV3-1 and J usage is TRBJ2-1, with 9 bases matching TRBD2. The CDR3 covers 17 residues. V shed 4 bases, J shed 9 bases, and the junction held 16 bases outside the gene matches. CDR1 and CDR2 from the germline V gene are LGHDT and YNNKEL (reference sequence).

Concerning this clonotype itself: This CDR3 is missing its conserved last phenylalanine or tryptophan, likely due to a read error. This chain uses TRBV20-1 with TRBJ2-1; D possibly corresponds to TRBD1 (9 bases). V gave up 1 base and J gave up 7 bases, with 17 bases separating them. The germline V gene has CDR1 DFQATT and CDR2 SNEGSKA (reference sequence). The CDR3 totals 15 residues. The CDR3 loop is CSARGSSGTGNEQFS. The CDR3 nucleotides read TGCAGTGCTAGAGGGAGTAGCGGGACAGGGAATGAGCAGTTCTCC.

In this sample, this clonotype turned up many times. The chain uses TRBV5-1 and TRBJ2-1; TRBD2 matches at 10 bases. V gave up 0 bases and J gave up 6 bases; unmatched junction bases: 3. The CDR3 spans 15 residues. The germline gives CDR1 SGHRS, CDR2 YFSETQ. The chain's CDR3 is CASSLVVAGGNEQFF. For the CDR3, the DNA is TGCGCCAGCAGCTTGGTGGTAGCGGGGGGCAATGAGCAGTTCTTC. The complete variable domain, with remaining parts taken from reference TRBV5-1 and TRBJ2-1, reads KAGVTQTPRYLIKTRGQQVTLSCSPISGHRSVSWYQQTPGQGLQFLFEYFSETQRNKGNFPGRFSGRQFSNSRSEMNVSTLELGDSALYLCASSLVVAGGNEQFFGPGTRLTVL.

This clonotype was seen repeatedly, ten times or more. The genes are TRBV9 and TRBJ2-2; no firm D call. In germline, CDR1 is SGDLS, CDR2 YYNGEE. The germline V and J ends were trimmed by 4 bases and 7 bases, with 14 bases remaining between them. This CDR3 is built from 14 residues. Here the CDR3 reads CASSSNYRNGELFF. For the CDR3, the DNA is TGTGCCAGCAGCTCAAACTACAGAAACGGGGAGCTGTTTTTT. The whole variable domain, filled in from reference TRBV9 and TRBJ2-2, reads DSGVTQTPKHLITATGQRVTLRCSPRSGDLSVYWYQQSLDQGLQFLIQYYNGEERAKGNILERFSAQQFPDLHSELNLSSLELGDSALYFCASSSNYRNGELFFGEGSRLTVL.

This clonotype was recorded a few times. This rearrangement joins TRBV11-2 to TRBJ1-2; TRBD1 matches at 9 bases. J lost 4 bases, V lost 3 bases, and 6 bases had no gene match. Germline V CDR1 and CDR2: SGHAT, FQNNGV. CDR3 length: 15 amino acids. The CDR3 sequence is CASSFNRGPFYGYTF. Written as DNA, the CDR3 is TGTGCCAGCAGCTTCAACAGGGGGCCCTTCTATGGCTACACCTTC.

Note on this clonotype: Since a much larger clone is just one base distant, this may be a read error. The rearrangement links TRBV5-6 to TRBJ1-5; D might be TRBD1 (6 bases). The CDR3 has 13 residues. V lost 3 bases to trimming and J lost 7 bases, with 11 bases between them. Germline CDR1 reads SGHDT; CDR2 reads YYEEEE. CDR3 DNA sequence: TGTGCCAGCAGCTCAGGGGTCTGGCAGCCCCAGCATTTT. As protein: CASSSGVWQPQHF. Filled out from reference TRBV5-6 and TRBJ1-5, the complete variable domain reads DAGVTQSPTHLIKTRGQQVTLRCSPKSGHDTVSWYQQALGQGPQFIFQYYEEEERQRGNFPDRFSGHQFPNYSSELNVNALLLGDSALYLCASSSGVWQPQHFGDGTRLSIL.

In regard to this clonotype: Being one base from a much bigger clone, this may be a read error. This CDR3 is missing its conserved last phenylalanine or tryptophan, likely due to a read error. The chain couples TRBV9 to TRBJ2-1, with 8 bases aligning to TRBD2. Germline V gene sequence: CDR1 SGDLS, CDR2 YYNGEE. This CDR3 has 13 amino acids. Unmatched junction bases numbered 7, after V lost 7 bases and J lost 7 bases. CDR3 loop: CASGGLVGNEQFS. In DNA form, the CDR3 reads TGTGCCAGCGGGGGACTAGTGGGGAATGAGCAGTTCTCC.